The 27 T cell receptor beta chains given below trace back to one sample, sequenced in a study of Ad26.COV2.S vaccination and SARS-CoV-2 variants. This sample's treatment: roughly 20 received Ad26.COV2.S at low or high dose, single or two shots; about 5 received placebo; per-sample allocation not given. On day 63 after the first injection, vaccine and placebo recipients gave samples. Clones were read by immunoSEQ multiplex PCR, and TCRdb kept only the in-frame ones, dropping some. The sample carries about 370,000 clones, around 85% recorded once. This specimen was peripheral blood, taken in a trial of Ad26.COV2.S vaccine versus placebo. These receptors came from a person between 18 and 65 years old who received the Ad26.COV2.S COVID-19 vaccine or a placebo.

This sequence joins TRBV19 and TRBJ1-1, with a possible D match to TRBD1 (5 bases). Trimming took 4 bases from V and 1 from J, leaving 10 bases between them. There are 14 residues in the CDR3. Per the germline V gene, CDR1 is LNHDA and CDR2 is SQIVND (reference sequence). The DNA of the CDR3 is TGTGCCAGTAGTAGGCCAAGGGGGAACACTGAAGCTTTCTTT. Translated, it gives CASSRPRGNTEAFF. Filled out from reference TRBV19 and TRBJ1-1, the complete variable domain reads DGGITQSPKYLFRKEGQNVTLSCEQNLNHDAMYWYRQDPGQGLRLIYYSQIVNDFQKGDIAEGYSVSREKKESFPLTVTSAQKNPTAFYLCASSRPRGNTEAFFGQGTRLTVV.

The V and J genes are TRBV6-5 and TRBJ1-1, with D possibly being TRBD1 (5 bases). Germline CDR1 and CDR2: MNHEY and SVGAGI. The CDR3 is 14 residues long. V shed 4 bases and J shed 1 base, with 10 bases lying between them. This chain's CDR3 is CASSSGRANTEAFF. CDR3 DNA: TGTGCCAGCAGTTCGGGACGGGCGAACACTGAAGCTTTCTTT.

The CDR3: CASSFSGGHNEQFF. CDR3 in DNA: TGTGCCAGCAGCTTTAGCGGGGGACACAATGAGCAGTTCTTC. The chain has TRBV7-8 and TRBJ2-1; 9 nucleotides match TRBD2. Germline V gives CDR1 SGHVS, CDR2 FQNEAQ. Germline trimming cut 3 bases from V and 5 bases from J; bases unmatched to any gene: 2. The CDR3 runs to 14 residues.

The J gene is TRBJ1-1, the V gene TRBV2; 12 positions match TRBD1. This CDR3 has 18 residues. In germline, CDR1 is SNHLY, CDR2 FYNNEI. Germline trimming cut 4 bases from V and 4 bases from J; bases unmatched to any gene: 13. CDR3 amino acids: CASSATGGQGAESTEAFF. The CDR3 bases are TGTGCCAGCAGTGCCACCGGGGGACAGGGGGCGGAGAGCACTGAAGCTTTCTTT.

This clone was recorded once. The CDR3 nucleotides are TGTGCCATCAGGGCGACAGGGTTTAGGGACACTGAAGCTTTCTTT. It translates to CAIRATGFRDTEAFF. The gene calls are TRBV10-3 and TRBJ1-1; 7 positions agree with TRBD1. V lost 6 bases and J lost 3; bases outside the gene matches: 10. Germline assignment: CDR1 ENHRY and CDR2 SYGVKD. This CDR3 is built from 15 residues.

The chain couples TRBV6-1 to TRBJ2-5; 9 bases match TRBD2. The ends lost 4 bases at V and 1 base at J; junction bases unmatched: 7. From germline, CDR1 is MNHNS and CDR2 SASEGT. The CDR3 totals 16 residues. CDR3 in amino acids: CASSAGTSIGQETQYF. In DNA, the CDR3 is TGTGCCAGCAGTGCAGGGACTAGCATCGGCCAAGAGACCCAGTACTTC.

The chain recombines TRBV9 with TRBJ1-1; D may be TRBD1 (6 bases). With 0 bases removed from V and 4 bases from J, the gap between germline ends came to 13 bases. Germline values: CDR1 SGDLS, CDR2 YYNGEE. The CDR3 contains 15 residues. This CDR3 is CASSVGGGGVTEAFF. CDR3 in DNA: TGTGCCAGCAGCGTAGGAGGGGGAGGCGTCACTGAAGCTTTCTTT. Looking up the rest from reference TRBV9 and TRBJ1-1 gives the full variable domain: DSGVTQTPKHLITATGQRVTLRCSPRSGDLSVYWYQQSLDQGLQFLIQYYNGEERAKGNILERFSAQQFPDLHSELNLSSLELGDSALYFCASSVGGGGVTEAFFGQGTRLTVV.

The rearrangement uses TRBV10-2 and TRBJ1-2; D is undetermined. CDR3 length equals 13 residues. V shed 0 bases and J shed 8 bases, with 10 bases lying between them. Looked up from germline, CDR1 is WSHSY and CDR2 is SAAADI. CDR3 protein: CASSESREVGYTF. Written as DNA, the CDR3 is TGCGCCAGCAGTGAGTCGAGGGAAGTCGGCTACACCTTC.

The chain has TRBV27 and TRBJ1-2; D gene ambiguous. CDR1 and CDR2 from the germline V gene are MNHEY and SMNVEV (reference sequence). V was shortened by 2 bases and J by 4 bases, with 8 bases between the two germline ends. The CDR3 consists of 13 residues. This CDR3 is CASSLNGLYGYTF. DNA of the CDR3: TGTGCCAGCAGTTTAAACGGCCTCTATGGCTACACCTTC.

The table lists this clone with a count of one. The V call is TRBV7-2, the J call TRBJ1-4, with a tentative D call TRBD1 (6 bases). Germline V gene data show CDR1 as SGHTA and CDR2 as FQGNSA. Trimming cost V 1 base and J 8 bases, with 17 bases left between them. CDR3 length: 16 amino acids. The DNA of the CDR3 is TGTGCCAGCAGCTTAGGACGAGGGGGGATTTGGGAAAAACTGTTTTTT. Encoded protein: CASSLGRGGIWEKLFF.

This chain links TRBV5-5 with TRBJ2-5; 7 bases are a match to TRBD1. Germline V gives CDR1 SGHKS, CDR2 YYEKEE (reference sequence). The CDR3 totals 15 residues. Trimming at V came to 4 bases and at J to 5 bases, leaving 11 bases not matched to a gene. The CDR3 bases are TGTGCCAGCAGCGGGGGCAGACAGGGTTGGGAGACCCAGTACTTC. Encoded protein: CASSGGRQGWETQYF.

This clone has just one count. The chain carries TRBV12-5 and TRBJ1-4; 8 bases fit TRBD1. The junction had 14 bases not matched to a gene; V was cut back by 6 bases and J by 8 bases. In germline, CDR1 is LGHNT, CDR2 FRNRAP. The length of the CDR3 is 16 residues. In DNA, the CDR3 is TGTGCTAGTGGCTTAGCCAGACAGGGGATGAACGAAAAACTGTTTTTT. It translates to CASGLARQGMNEKLFF.

This sequence joins TRBV19 and TRBJ1-5; no firm D call. Trimming left V 6 bases short and J 0 bases short, with 9 bases between. CDR3 length: 14 residues. The germline CDR1 and CDR2 sequences are LNHDA and SQIVND (reference sequence). The CDR3 spells CASRLVGSNQPQHF. The DNA for the CDR3 is TGTGCCAGTAGGCTTGTAGGTAGCAATCAGCCCCAGCATTTT.

This chain connects TRBV6-2 or TRBV6-3 to TRBJ1-2; 8 nucleotides line up with TRBD1. There are 13 residues in the CDR3. CDR1 is MNHEY and CDR2 is SVGEGT in the germline V gene. With 2 bases clipped from V and 8 bases from J, the junction kept 4 bases outside the gene matches. CDR3 sequence (DNA): TGTGCCAGCAGTTACGAGGACAGGGCCGGCTACACCTTC. Amino acid sequence: CASSYEDRAGYTF.

V usage is TRBV5-1 and J usage is TRBJ1-2; D uncertain. Trimming took off 0 bases at V and 2 bases at J, with 5 bases between the two ends. This CDR3 is 13 amino acids long. CDR1 is SGHRS, CDR2 YFSETQ, per germline. The CDR3 sequence is CASSLDSNYGYTF. The CDR3 DNA follows: TGCGCCAGCAGCTTGGACTCGAACTATGGCTACACCTTC.

This rearrangement joins TRBV5-1 to TRBJ1-1; the D gene is possibly TRBD1 (6 bases). Trimming stripped 0 bases from V and 1 base from J, with 13 bases between. CDR3 size: 16 residues. The V gene's germline CDR1 is SGHRS and CDR2 YFSETQ. CDR3 region: CASSLDGDTSNTEAFF. CDR3 DNA sequence: TGCGCCAGCAGCTTGGATGGGGACACCTCGAACACTGAAGCTTTCTTT.

This chain joins TRBV4-2 and TRBJ2-5; 8 bases line up with TRBD1. Trimming at V came to 1 base and at J to 5 bases, leaving 6 bases not matched to a gene. The CDR3 loop spans 15 amino acids. Germline V gene lookup returns CDR1 LGHNA and CDR2 YNFKEQ. CDR3 coding DNA: TGTGCCAGCAGCCAAGCCAGGACAGGGTGGGAGACCCAGTACTTC. Encoded protein: CASSQARTGWETQYF.

This sequence joins TRBV2 and TRBJ2-1; D is possibly TRBD2 (5 bases). This CDR3 spans 12 amino acids. Germline values: CDR1 SNHLY, CDR2 FYNNEI. Trimming stripped 1 base from V and 12 bases from J, with 10 bases between. This CDR3 is CASSEGLALQFF. In DNA, the CDR3 is TGTGCCAGCAGTGAAGGGCTAGCCCTGCAGTTCTTC. Looking up the rest from reference TRBV2 and TRBJ2-1 gives the full variable domain: EPEVTQTPSHQVTQMGQEVILRCVPISNHLYFYWYRQILGQKVEFLVSFYNNEISEKSEIFDDQFSVERPDGSNFTLKIRSTKLEDSAMYFCASSEGLALQFFGPGTRLTVL.

V is TRBV18 and J is TRBJ1-1; TRBD1 aligns across 8 bases. CDR1 and CDR2 (germline): KGHSH, LQKENI. This CDR3 has 15 amino acids. V shed 6 bases, J shed 0 bases, and the junction held 6 bases outside the gene matches. CDR3 amino acids: CASSARDRMNTEAFF. CDR3 in DNA: TGTGCCAGCTCGGCCAGGGACAGGATGAACACTGAAGCTTTCTTT.

The genes are TRBV21-1 and TRBJ2-3; whether TRBD2, the table's D call, matches the DNA was not checked. TRBV21-1 corresponds to a pseudogene. CDR3 length: 17 amino acids. The DNA for the CDR3 is TGTGCCAGCAGCAAAGGGGAGGACTCACTAAGCACAGATACGCAGTATTTT. It yields the protein CASSKGEDSLSTDTQYF.

This chain joins TRBV10-3 and TRBJ1-1; D gene unclear. Germline CDR1 reads ENHRY; CDR2 reads SYGVKD. V shed 4 bases and J shed 5 bases, with 8 bases lying between them. This CDR3 comprises 12 residues. The CDR3 DNA reads TGTGCCATCAGTGGTTTAGGGACTGAAGCTTTCTTT. It codes for CAISGLGTEAFF.

The rearrangement uses TRBV6-6 and TRBJ2-2; 8 nucleotides line up with TRBD2. The J segment lost 3 bases and the V segment lost 0 bases, leaving 3 bases of the junction unmatched. This CDR3 spans 16 amino acids. Germline values: CDR1 MNHNY, CDR2 SVGAGI (reference sequence). The DNA for the CDR3 is TGTGCCAGCAGTTACTCGCAAGCGGGGGACACCGGGGAGCTGTTTTTT. It encodes CASSYSQAGDTGELFF.

The chain links TRBV27 to TRBJ1-5; D remains unclear. Trimming took 3 bases from V and 0 from J, leaving 3 bases between them. Germline-derived CDR1 and CDR2 are MNHEY and SMNVEV (reference sequence). The CDR3 runs to 13 residues. The CDR3 nucleotides are TGTGCCAGCAGTTTGAGTAGCAATCAGCCCCAGCATTTT. The encoded protein is CASSLSSNQPQHF.

As regards this clone: Other DNA sequences in this sample translate to the same CDR3. V gene TRBV18 combines with J gene TRBJ1-5; TRBD1 is a possible D gene (5 bases). The V end lost 3 bases, the J end lost 2 bases, and 8 bases lay between the germline ends. This CDR3 has 14 residues. Germline V gene data show CDR1 as KGHSH and CDR2 as LQKENI. The CDR3: CASSPGQGNQPQHF. In DNA form, the CDR3 reads TGTGCCAGCTCACCGGGGCAGGGCAATCAGCCCCAGCATTTT.

V gene TRBV6-2 or TRBV6-3 combines with J gene TRBJ1-1; no definite D call. There are 14 residues in the CDR3. Germline CDR1 MNHEY, CDR2 SVGEGT. V lost 6 bases, J lost 1 base, and 12 bases lay in between. The DNA of the CDR3 is TGTGCCAGCAGCACCCGCAGAGAGAACACTGAAGCTTTCTTT. Its protein product is CASSTRRENTEAFF.

The chain joins TRBV2 to TRBJ1-2; TRBD1 agrees at 7 bases. The CDR3 extends over 15 amino acids. The V segment lost 6 bases and the J segment 2 bases; nucleotides outside the gene matches: 9. CDR1 is SNHLY, CDR2 FYNNEI, per germline. Here the CDR3 reads CASSLDRAINYGYTF. DNA for the CDR3: TGTGCCAGCAGCCTCGACAGGGCTATCAACTATGGCTACACCTTC.

The V gene is TRBV12-3 or TRBV12-4, the J gene TRBJ1-1; 7 positions agree with TRBD1. The CDR3 totals 13 residues. V shed 5 bases, J shed 4 bases, and the junction held 4 bases outside the gene matches. The CDR3 DNA reads TGTGCCAGCAGTCTCAGGGGGAGCACTGAAGCTTTCTTT. This translates into CASSLRGSTEAFF.